A selection of T cell receptor beta chains follows, all from one sample in a study of post-analysis software for immune sequencing data. Each CDR3 protein gets one entry after TCRdb re-called the PCR reads with MiXCR. The repertoire holds about 770,000 distinct CDR3 sequences, with 46% as singletons. The specimen was blood. These receptors were collected from a girl under 18 with multiple sclerosis. The conserved cysteine and the conserved F or W are not part of the CDR3 here. Fields, in order: J gene, V gene, clone size, CDR3 protein. Only part of the rows carry a size: once, few, many, or a class if the clone is expanded.

TRBJ2-3,TRBV7-6,-,ASSRLRSGGDTQY
TRBJ1-4,TRBV12-3/TRBV12-4,once,ASSSARDGGEKLF
TRBJ2-6,TRBV6-5,-,ASSGQGAGANVLT
TRBJ1-6,TRBV6-1,-,ASSERNRWNSPLH
TRBJ2-7,TRBV3-1,-,ASSQGKSYEQY
TRBJ2-1,TRBV30,-,AWSVRLLSGSGREQF
TRBJ2-3,TRBV9,few,ASSSGTVSTDTQY
TRBJ2-2,TRBV20-1,-,SARDRMNTGELF
TRBJ2-7,TRBV7-2,-,ASSSTWDSWYEQY
TRBJ1-2,TRBV20-1,-,SARPPRTGANYGYT
-,TRBV27,-,ASSPQGEAYEQY
TRBJ2-5,TRBV4-1,few,ALQETQY
TRBJ2-4,TRBV7-9,-,ASSSHRGTSREQY
TRBJ2-7,TRBV7-2,-,ASSPAGTDSYEQY
TRBJ1-2,TRBV4-2,-,ASSQEGFYGYT
TRBJ2-3,TRBV29-1,few,SVESGDVTSTDTQY
TRBJ2-4,TRBV20-1,-,SATDRVTKNIQY
TRBJ2-3,TRBV24-1,-,ATSDPTRPLQIPQY
TRBJ1-2,TRBV7-9,-,ASSVVGASNYGYT
TRBJ2-1,TRBV9,few,ASSASGRAGPYNEQF
TRBJ1-5,TRBV28,-,ASSLGEGLRNQPQH
TRBJ2-2,TRBV24-1,-,ATSSGNTGELF
TRBJ1-2,TRBV6-1,-,ASSEVGGYT
TRBJ2-1,TRBV7-2,-,ASSAELAGGANEQF
TRBJ2-1,TRBV4-2,-,ASSQERDSPYNEQF
TRBJ2-7,TRBV7-2,-,ASSQLGLSYEQY
TRBJ1-5,TRBV7-2,-,ASSLFIPGNQPQH
TRBJ1-2,TRBV12-3/TRBV12-4,once,ASSFGMAGKNT
TRBJ1-4,TRBV9,few,ASSAGTGGTNEKLF
TRBJ2-3,TRBV15,few,ATSQGTVTDTQY
TRBJ2-7,TRBV4-2,few,ASSQLAASYEQY